A selection of T cell receptor beta chains follows, all from one sample in a study of blood T cell repertoires in COVID-19. Only in-frame clones appear in the TCRdb table, and some are missing; sequencing was by immunoSEQ multiplex PCR. The data show about 350,000 clones, with more than 70% seen just once and roughly 4% held by the top ten. The source material was peripheral blood. Receptors originate from a woman aged 55-70 years with COVID-19, enrolled during active disease. CDR3s include the opening cysteine and the closing phenylalanine or tryptophan. The D gene is left open where the match is weak. Not every row has a clone size; where given, it reads once, few, many or a size class.

V	J	length	size	D	CDR3	DNA
TRBV21-1	TRBJ1-5	15	.	.	CASSKQQGYGQPQHF	TGTGCCAGCAGCAAACAACAGGGTTACGGTCAGCCCCAGCATTTT
TRBV7-8	TRBJ1-1	12	once	.	CASSRAGAPGNF	TGTGCCAGCAGCCGAGCGGGGGCGCCGGGAAACTTT
TRBV11-2	TRBJ2-5	15	.	TRBD1	CASSLEYRGRETQYF	TGTGCCAGCAGCTTAGAGTACAGGGGGCGAGAGACCCAGTACTTC
TRBV3-1/TRBV3-2	TRBJ2-3	18	.	TRBD2	CASSQASLAGASQDTQYF	TGTGCCAGCAGCCAAGCGAGCCTAGCGGGGGCCTCCCAGGATACGCAGTATTTT
TRBV18	TRBJ1-1	14	once	TRBD1	CASSPLDRGTEAFF	TGTGCCAGCTCACCATTAGACAGGGGCACTGAAGCTTTCTTT
TRBV11-2	TRBJ1-2	12	.	.	CASSLDSGGYTF	TGTGCCAGCAGCTTAGACTCTGGCGGCTACACCTTC
TRBV14	TRBJ2-5	14	.	.	CASSQNWAGETQYF	TGTGCCAGCAGCCAGAACTGGGCCGGAGAGACCCAGTACTTC
TRBV5-6	TRBJ2-6	18	.	TRBD2	CASSPLTAGVYGANVLTF	TGTGCCAGCAGCCCCCTAACAGCGGGGGTTTATGGGGCCAACGTCCTGACTTTC
TRBV5-1	TRBJ1-2	14	.	.	CASSQSAGNYGYTF	TGCGCCAGCAGCCAGTCGGCCGGGAACTATGGCTACACCTTC
TRBV5-1	TRBJ1-2	13	.	.	CASSLGAREGYTF	TGCGCCAGCAGCTTGGGGGCCAGAGAGGGCTACACCTTC
TRBV15	TRBJ1-3	16	.	.	CATSRVDGASGNTIYF	TGTGCCACCAGCAGAGTTGACGGAGCCTCTGGAAACACCATATATTTT
TRBV19	TRBJ1-1	15	.	.	CASSSNRVMNTEAFF	TGTGCCAGTAGTTCCAACAGGGTCATGAACACTGAAGCTTTCTTT
TRBV28	TRBJ1-2	15	.	TRBD1	CASRGTGVGLYGYTF	TGTGCCAGCAGGGGGACAGGGGTGGGCCTCTATGGCTACACCTTC
TRBV7-9	TRBJ2-7	15	.	TRBD1	CASSFGTGGQREQYF	TGTGCCAGCAGCTTCGGGACAGGGGGACAGCGCGAGCAGTACTTC
TRBV2	TRBJ2-2	13	.	.	CASRTENTGELFF	TGTGCCAGCAGGACAGAGAACACCGGGGAGCTGTTTTTT
TRBV19	TRBJ1-5	17	.	TRBD1	CASWTGRADIGNQPQHF	TGTGCCAGTTGGACAGGAAGAGCGGATATTGGCAATCAGCCCCAGCATTTT
TRBV12-5	TRBJ1-1	13	.	.	CASGLFEISEAFF	TGTGCTAGTGGTTTGTTTGAGATCTCTGAAGCTTTCTTT
TRBV6-1	TRBJ1-4	16	.	.	CASSELQSTTNEKLFF	TGTGCCAGCAGTGAATTACAGAGTACAACTAATGAAAAACTGTTTTTT
TRBV7-2	TRBJ2-7	15	.	TRBD2	CASRSRTSGAYEQYF	TGTGCCAGCAGGTCCAGGACTAGCGGAGCCTACGAGCAGTACTTC
TRBV7-5	TRBJ1-6	16	.	.	CVRSLSPWTGGSPLHF	TGTGTCAGAAGCTTAAGTCCGTGGACAGGGGGATCACCCCTCCACTTT
TRBV15	TRBJ1-6	14	.	.	CATSRAAGLSPLHF	TGTGCCACCAGCAGAGCGGCAGGACTTTCACCCCTCCACTTT
TRBV30	TRBJ1-1	11	.	.	CASREATEAFF	TGTGCCTCCAGGGAGGCCACTGAAGCTTTCTTT